These 22 T cell receptor beta chains came from one sample sequenced in a study of blood T cell repertoires in COVID-19. TCRdb's table, derived via immunoSEQ multiplex PCR, lists solely in-frame clones and lacks some. In the table there are hundreds of thousands of clones, about 87% of which are singletons. The sample taken for sequencing was PBMCs or T cells enriched from blood (not recorded which). The origin of the receptors is a woman in her forties or fifties who had recovered from COVID-19.

This chain joins TRBV4-3 and TRBJ2-3, with a tentative D call TRBD2 (5 bases). The CDR3 totals 14 residues. Germline V gene data show CDR1 as LGHNA and CDR2 as YSLEER. Trimming took off 1 base at V and 4 bases at J, with 9 bases between the two ends. The CDR3 DNA sequence: TGCGCCAGCAGCCAAGTCGCGGGTCCAGATACGCAGTATTTT. Translation gives CASSQVAGPDTQYF.

This sequence joins TRBV19 and TRBJ1-2; 7 nucleotides align to TRBD1. The CDR3 is 12 amino acids. After removal of 7 bases from V and 8 bases from J, the junction contained 7 bases not matched to a gene. Germline CDR1 and CDR2: LNHDA and SQIVND (reference sequence). This CDR3 is CASTNRGHGYTF. CDR3 nucleotide sequence: TGTGCCAGTACCAACAGGGGACACGGCTACACCTTC.

This chain joins TRBV28 and TRBJ1-2; D may be TRBD1 (5 bases). The CDR3 is 13 residues long. CDR1 is MDHEN, CDR2 SYDVKM, per germline. V shed 5 bases and J shed 7 bases, with 14 bases lying between them. The DNA of the CDR3 is TGTGCCAGCAGTATGGAGGGGAATTCTGGCTACACCTTC. This gives the protein CASSMEGNSGYTF.

The chain has TRBV4-2 and TRBJ2-3, with 7 bases lining up with TRBD2. Germline assignment: CDR1 LGHNA and CDR2 YNFKEQ. The V and J ends lost 4 bases and 2 bases, in that order; junction bases with no gene match: 6. The CDR3 runs 15 residues. The CDR3 spells CASSPGGTATDTQYF. The CDR3 bases are TGTGCCAGCAGCCCCGGGGGGACGGCCACAGATACGCAGTATTTT.

The chain joins TRBV7-3 to TRBJ2-7; D is unresolved. Germline V gene sequence: CDR1 SGHTA, CDR2 FQGTGA. The length of the CDR3 is 15 residues. Trimming removed 5 bases from V and 0 bases from J, with 14 bases in between. CDR3 loop: CASSPSPTYSYEQYF. The CDR3 region has the DNA TGTGCCAGCAGCCCAAGTCCCACCTACTCCTACGAGCAGTACTTC.

This chain connects TRBV18 to TRBJ2-7; weak D call: TRBD1 (7 bases). The CDR3 consists of 15 residues. Germline V gene data show CDR1 as KGHSH and CDR2 as LQKENI. The V gene lost 4 bases and the J gene lost 3 bases, with 16 bases spanning the gap. CDR3 in amino acids: CASSHGTVGGYEQYF. The CDR3 DNA follows: TGTGCCAGCTCACACGGGACAGTGGGGGGCTACGAGCAGTACTTC.

The V gene is TRBV30, the J gene TRBJ1-1; D is uncertain. Germline values: CDR1 GTSNPN, CDR2 SVGIG (reference sequence). The V and J ends lost 1 base and 1 base respectively, with 7 bases between them. The CDR3 consists of 13 residues. CDR3 sequence: CAWSEPGNTEAFF. DNA for the CDR3: TGTGCCTGGAGTGAGCCGGGGAACACTGAAGCTTTCTTT.

J is TRBJ2-1 and V is TRBV28, with 7 bases fitting TRBD2. Trimming took 3 bases from V and 15 from J; bases not matched to a gene: 8. The CDR3 extends over 12 amino acids. CDR1 MDHEN and CDR2 SYDVKM come from the germline V gene. This chain's CDR3 is CASSLREGGVFF. The CDR3 coding sequence is TGTGCCAGCAGTTTGAGGGAGGGCGGAGTGTTCTTC.

The chain uses TRBV24-1 and TRBJ1-5; D is perhaps TRBD1 (6 bases). V lost 2 bases to trimming and J lost 2 bases, with 9 bases between them. The CDR3 is 15 amino acids. Germline lookup yields CDR1 KGHDR and CDR2 SFDVKD. The CDR3 here is CATSDSAGGNQPQHF. As DNA, the CDR3 is TGTGCCACCAGTGATTCCGCAGGGGGCAATCAGCCCCAGCATTTT.

The chain links TRBV28 to TRBJ1-5; D ambiguous. The CDR3 spans 14 residues. Trimming took off 6 bases at V and 7 bases at J, with 16 bases between the two ends. The V gene's germline CDR1 is MDHEN and CDR2 SYDVKM. The CDR3 is CASRVDTSAQPQHF. The CDR3 DNA is TGTGCCAGCAGGGTTGACACTTCTGCGCAGCCCCAGCATTTT.

The chain recombines TRBV18 with TRBJ1-2; TRBD1 matches 11 bases. The CDR3 contains 16 residues. Germline V gene data show CDR1 as KGHSH and CDR2 as LQKENI. V was clipped by 4 bases and J by 4 bases; unmatched bases: 8. In DNA, the CDR3 is TGTGCCAGCTCACGGACAGGGGGCGACTTACCCTATGGCTACACCTTC. Translated: CASSRTGGDLPYGYTF.

The CDR3 reads CASSQGASDTQYF. The CDR3 DNA reads as TGTGCCAGCAGCCAGGGAGCTTCAGATACGCAGTATTTT. The J gene is TRBJ2-3, the V gene TRBV14; tentative D call: TRBD2 (5 bases). The CDR3 extends over 13 amino acids. The V gene's germline CDR1 is SGHDN and CDR2 FVKESK. The V end was cut by 3 bases, the J end by 4 bases, with 8 bases between.

This chain links TRBV7-3 with TRBJ1-1; D is unresolved. Germline lookup yields CDR1 SGHTA and CDR2 FQGTGA. This CDR3 region has 13 residues. Deletions cut 2 bases from V and 1 base from J, with 5 bases between. In DNA, the CDR3 is TGTGCCAGCAGCTTACAGGCGAACACTGAAGCTTTCTTT. Protein sequence: CASSLQANTEAFF.

The chain links TRBV4-3 to TRBJ1-5; 8 nucleotides match TRBD1. V lost 3 bases to trimming and J lost 7 bases; unmatched junction nucleotides: 8. CDR1 and CDR2 (germline): LGHNA, YSLEER. The CDR3 extends over 15 amino acids. The CDR3 bases are TGCGCCAGCAGCCAGGAGTACAGGGGGAGGCAGCCCCAGCATTTT. Translated: CASSQEYRGRQPQHF.

A single count supports this clone. The rearrangement uses TRBV5-6 and TRBJ2-1, with D hard to call. The germline V gene has CDR1 SGHDT and CDR2 YYEEEE. Trimming cost V 0 bases and J 2 bases, with 12 bases left between them. CDR3 length equals 16 residues. The CDR3 reads CASSLGLGSTYNEQFF. The CDR3 nucleotides are TGTGCCAGCAGCTTGGGTCTAGGCTCTACCTACAATGAGCAGTTCTTC.

The rearrangement uses TRBV6-5 and TRBJ2-7, with D uncertain. This CDR3 is 15 amino acids long. V shed 0 bases and J shed 1 base, with 10 bases lying between them. CDR1 and CDR2 (germline): MNHEY, SVGAGI. CDR3 nucleotide sequence: TGTGCCAGCAGTTACTCTTTCTCACAGTCCTACGAGCAGTACTTC. Translation: CASSYSFSQSYEQYF.

The chain joins TRBV30 to TRBJ1-2; 7 bases fit TRBD1. CDR3 size: 12 residues. Germline trimming cut 3 bases from V and 11 bases from J; bases unmatched to any gene: 9. In germline, CDR1 is GTSNPN, CDR2 SVGIG (reference sequence). This CDR3 is CAWSPTGTGYTF. The CDR3 nucleotides are TGTGCCTGGAGCCCGACAGGGACGGGGTACACCTTC.

The DNA for the CDR3 is TGCAGCGTGGTACTAGGCAGGAGCTCCTACGAGCAGTACTTC. Protein: CSVVLGRSSYEQYF. The V and J genes are TRBV29-1 and TRBJ2-7, with TRBD2 as a possible D gene (5 bases). CDR1 and CDR2 (germline): SQVTM, ANQGSEA. The CDR3 spans 14 residues. V shed 6 bases and J shed 0 bases, with 15 bases lying between them.

Comments on this clone: An end of the junction does not agree with germline; a read error may underlie this. The chain employs TRBV7-7 and TRBJ2-5, with a tentative D call TRBD1 (6 bases). The CDR3 totals 16 residues. Per germline, CDR1 SSHAT and CDR2 FNYEAQ (reference sequence). The CDR3 coding sequence is TGTGCTAGCAGCTTAGACGGACAGTCGGTGGGGGAGACCCAGTACTTC. This encodes CASSLDGQSVGETQYF.

The rearrangement joins TRBV18 to TRBJ1-6; D is unresolved. The germline CDR1 and CDR2 sequences are KGHSH and LQKENI. The CDR3 totals 13 residues. V lost 3 bases and J 9 bases, leaving 9 bases between the germline ends. The CDR3 reads CASSPGAGSPLHF. The CDR3 nucleotides are TGTGCCAGCTCACCTGGTGCCGGTTCACCCCTCCACTTT. The full variable domain, rest sourced from reference TRBV18 and TRBJ1-6, is NAGVMQNPRHLVRRRGQEARLRCSPMKGHSHVYWYRQLPEEGLKFMVYLQKENIIDESGMPKERFSAEFPKEGPSILRIQQVVRGDSAAYFCASSPGAGSPLHFGNGTRLTVT.

The chain joins TRBV11-2 to TRBJ2-3; 8 nucleotides match TRBD2. Germline-derived CDR1 and CDR2 are SGHAT and FQNNGV. V shed 5 bases and J 5 bases; nucleotides not matched to a gene: 9. CDR3 length: 15 residues. CDR3: CASSRVAAGVDTQYF. CDR3 DNA sequence: TGTGCCAGCAGCCGCGTGGCAGCGGGAGTAGATACGCAGTATTTT.

The chain couples TRBV28 to TRBJ1-2, with 7 bases identical to TRBD1. V shed 4 bases and J 8 bases; nucleotides not matched to a gene: 19. This CDR3 has 17 amino acids. CDR1 and CDR2 from the germline V gene are MDHEN and SYDVKM. The CDR3 here is CASSSPETGKRIYGYTF. As DNA, the CDR3 is TGTGCCAGCAGTTCCCCCGAGACAGGGAAGCGAATCTACGGCTACACCTTC.